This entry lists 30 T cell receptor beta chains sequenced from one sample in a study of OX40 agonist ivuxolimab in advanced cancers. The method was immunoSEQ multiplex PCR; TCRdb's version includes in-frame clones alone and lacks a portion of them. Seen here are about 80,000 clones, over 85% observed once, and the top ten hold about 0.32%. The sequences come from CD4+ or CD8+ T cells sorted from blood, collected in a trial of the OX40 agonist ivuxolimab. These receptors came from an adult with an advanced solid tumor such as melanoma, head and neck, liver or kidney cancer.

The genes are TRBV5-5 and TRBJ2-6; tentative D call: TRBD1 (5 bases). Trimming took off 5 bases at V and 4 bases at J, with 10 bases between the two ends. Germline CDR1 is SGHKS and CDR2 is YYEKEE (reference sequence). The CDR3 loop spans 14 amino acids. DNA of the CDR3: TGTGCCAGCAGTCCAGGGTCAGGGGCCAACGTCCTGACTTTC. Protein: CASSPGSGANVLTF. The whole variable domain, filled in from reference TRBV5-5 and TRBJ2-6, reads DAGVTQSPTHLIKTRGQQVTLRCSPISGHKSVSWYQQVLGQGPQFIFQYYEKEERGRGNFPDRFSARQFPNYSSELNVNALLLGDSALYLCASSPGSGANVLTFGAGSRLTVL.

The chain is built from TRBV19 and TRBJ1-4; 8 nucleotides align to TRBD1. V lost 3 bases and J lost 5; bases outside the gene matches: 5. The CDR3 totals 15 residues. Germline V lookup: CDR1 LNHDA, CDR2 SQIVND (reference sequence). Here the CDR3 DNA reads TGTGCCAGTAGTATTAGTGGGACAGGCAATGAAAAACTGTTTTTT. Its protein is CASSISGTGNEKLFF.

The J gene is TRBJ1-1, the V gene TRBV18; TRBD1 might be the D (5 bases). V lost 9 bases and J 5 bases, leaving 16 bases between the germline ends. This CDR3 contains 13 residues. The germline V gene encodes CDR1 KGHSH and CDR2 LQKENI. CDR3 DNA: TGTGCCAGTCGGGGCCGGGGGGATACTGAAGCTTTCTTT. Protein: CASRGRGDTEAFF.

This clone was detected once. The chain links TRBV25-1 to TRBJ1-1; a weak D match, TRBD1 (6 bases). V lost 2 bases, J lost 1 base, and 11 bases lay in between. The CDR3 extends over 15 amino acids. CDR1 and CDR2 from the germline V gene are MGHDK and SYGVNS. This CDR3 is CASSEPTGGNTEAFF. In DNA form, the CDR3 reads TGTGCCAGCAGTGAACCGACAGGTGGGAACACTGAAGCTTTCTTT.

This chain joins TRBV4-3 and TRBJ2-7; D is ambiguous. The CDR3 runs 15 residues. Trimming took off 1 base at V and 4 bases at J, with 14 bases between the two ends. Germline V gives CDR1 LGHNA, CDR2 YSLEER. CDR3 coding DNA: TGCGCCAGCAGCCAAGGTCCAGGATCTTGGTACGAGCAGTACTTC. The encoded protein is CASSQGPGSWYEQYF.

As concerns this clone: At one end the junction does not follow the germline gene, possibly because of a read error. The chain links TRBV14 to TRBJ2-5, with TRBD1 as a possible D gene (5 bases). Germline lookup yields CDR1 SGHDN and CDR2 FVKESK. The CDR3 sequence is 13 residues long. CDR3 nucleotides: TGTGCCAGCAGCCAGGCAGGGCAAGGGACCCAGTACTTC. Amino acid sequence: CASSQAGQGTQYF.

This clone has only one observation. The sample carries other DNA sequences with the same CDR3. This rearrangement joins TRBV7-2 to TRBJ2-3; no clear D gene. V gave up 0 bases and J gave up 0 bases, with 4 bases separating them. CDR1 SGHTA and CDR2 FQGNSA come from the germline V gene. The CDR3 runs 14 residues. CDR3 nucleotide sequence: TGTGCCAGCAGCTTAGCCGGCAGCACAGATACGCAGTATTTT. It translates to CASSLAGSTDTQYF.

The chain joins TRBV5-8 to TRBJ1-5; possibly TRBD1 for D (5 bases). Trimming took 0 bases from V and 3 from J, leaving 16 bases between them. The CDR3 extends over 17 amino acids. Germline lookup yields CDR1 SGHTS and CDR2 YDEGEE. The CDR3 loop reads CASSLAQQGLYNQPQHF. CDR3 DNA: TGTGCCAGCAGCTTGGCCCAGCAGGGTCTCTACAATCAGCCCCAGCATTTT.

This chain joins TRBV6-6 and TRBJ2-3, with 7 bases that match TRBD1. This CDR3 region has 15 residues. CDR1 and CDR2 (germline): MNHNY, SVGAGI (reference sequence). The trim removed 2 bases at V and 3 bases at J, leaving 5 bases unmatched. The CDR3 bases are TGTGCCAGCAGTTACGGGCAGGGGGAGACAGATACGCAGTATTTT. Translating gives CASSYGQGETDTQYF.

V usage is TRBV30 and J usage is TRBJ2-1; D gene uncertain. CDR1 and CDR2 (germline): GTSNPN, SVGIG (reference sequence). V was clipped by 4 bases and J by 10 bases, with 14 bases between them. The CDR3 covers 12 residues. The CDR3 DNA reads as TGTGCCTGGAAAGCTTCTTCGGCGGAGCAGTTCTTC. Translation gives CAWKASSAEQFF.

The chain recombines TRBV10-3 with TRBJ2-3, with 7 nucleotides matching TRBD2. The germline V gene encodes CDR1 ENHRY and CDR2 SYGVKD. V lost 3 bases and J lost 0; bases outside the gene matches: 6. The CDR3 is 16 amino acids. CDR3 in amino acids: CAISEVGRSSTDTQYF. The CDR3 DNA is TGTGCCATCAGTGAAGTCGGGAGGTCTAGCACAGATACGCAGTATTTT.

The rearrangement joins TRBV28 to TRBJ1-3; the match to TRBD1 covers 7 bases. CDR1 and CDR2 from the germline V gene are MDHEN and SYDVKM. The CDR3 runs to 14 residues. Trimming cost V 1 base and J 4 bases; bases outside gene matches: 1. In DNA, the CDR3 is TGTGCCAGCAGTTTATCGGACAGGGGAAACACCATATATTTT. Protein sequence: CASSLSDRGNTIYF.

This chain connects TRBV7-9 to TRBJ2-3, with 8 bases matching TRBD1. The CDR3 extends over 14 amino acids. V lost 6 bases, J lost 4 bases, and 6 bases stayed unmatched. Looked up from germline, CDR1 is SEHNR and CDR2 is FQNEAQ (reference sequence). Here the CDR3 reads CASSPGQGADTQYF. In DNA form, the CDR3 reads TGTGCCAGCAGTCCCGGACAGGGCGCAGATACGCAGTATTTT. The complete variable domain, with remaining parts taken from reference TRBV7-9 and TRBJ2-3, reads DTGVSQNPRHKITKRGQNVTFRCDPISEHNRLYWYRQTLGQGPEFLTYFQNEAQLEKSRLLSDRFSAERPKGSFSTLEIQRTEQGDSAMYLCASSPGQGADTQYFGPGTRLTVL.

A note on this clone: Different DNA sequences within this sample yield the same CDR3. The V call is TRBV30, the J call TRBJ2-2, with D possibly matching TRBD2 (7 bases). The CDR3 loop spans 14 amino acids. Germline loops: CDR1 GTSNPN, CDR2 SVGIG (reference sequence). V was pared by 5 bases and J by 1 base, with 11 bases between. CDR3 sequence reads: CAWGGGGNTGELFF. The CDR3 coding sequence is TGTGCCTGGGGGGGAGGGGGGAACACCGGGGAGCTGTTTTTT.

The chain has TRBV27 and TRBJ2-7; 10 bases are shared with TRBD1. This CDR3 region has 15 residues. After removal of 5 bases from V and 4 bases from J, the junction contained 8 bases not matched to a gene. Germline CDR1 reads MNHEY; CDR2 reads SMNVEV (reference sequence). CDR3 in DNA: TGTGCCAGCAGTCCCGACAGGGGGCGCGGGTACGAGCAGTACTTC. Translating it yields CASSPDRGRGYEQYF.

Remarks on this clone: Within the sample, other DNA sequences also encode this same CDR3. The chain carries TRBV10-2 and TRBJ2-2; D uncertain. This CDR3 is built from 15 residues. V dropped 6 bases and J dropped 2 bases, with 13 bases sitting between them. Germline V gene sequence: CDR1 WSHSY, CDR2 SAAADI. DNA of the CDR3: TGCGCCAGCAGGGTGGGTCGGAGAAACACCGGGGAGCTGTTTTTT. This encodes CASRVGRRNTGELFF.

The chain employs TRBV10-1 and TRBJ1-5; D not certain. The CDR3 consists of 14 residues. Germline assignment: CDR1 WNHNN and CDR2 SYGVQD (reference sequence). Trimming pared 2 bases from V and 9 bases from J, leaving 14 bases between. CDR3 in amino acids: CASSEPGLCGPQHF. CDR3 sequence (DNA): TGCGCCAGCAGTGAGCCCGGACTGTGTGGGCCCCAGCATTTT.

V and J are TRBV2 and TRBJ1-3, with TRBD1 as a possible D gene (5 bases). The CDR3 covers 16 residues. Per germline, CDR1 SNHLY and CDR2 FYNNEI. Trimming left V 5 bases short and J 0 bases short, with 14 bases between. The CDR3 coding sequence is TGTGCCAGCAGTCCCGGACGGGGGAGCTCTGGAAACACCATATATTTT. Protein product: CASSPGRGSSGNTIYF.

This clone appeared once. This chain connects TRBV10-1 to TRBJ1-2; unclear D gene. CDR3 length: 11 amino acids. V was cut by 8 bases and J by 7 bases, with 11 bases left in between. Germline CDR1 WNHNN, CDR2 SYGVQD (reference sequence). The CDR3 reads CASPVGSGYTF. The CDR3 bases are TGCGCCAGCCCGGTCGGTTCTGGCTACACCTTC.

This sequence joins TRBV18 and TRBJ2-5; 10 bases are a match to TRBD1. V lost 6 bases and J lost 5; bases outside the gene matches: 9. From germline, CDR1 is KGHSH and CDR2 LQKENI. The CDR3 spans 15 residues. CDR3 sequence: CASSLQGQGVETQYF. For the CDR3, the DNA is TGTGCCAGCTCGCTCCAAGGACAGGGGGTTGAGACCCAGTACTTC.

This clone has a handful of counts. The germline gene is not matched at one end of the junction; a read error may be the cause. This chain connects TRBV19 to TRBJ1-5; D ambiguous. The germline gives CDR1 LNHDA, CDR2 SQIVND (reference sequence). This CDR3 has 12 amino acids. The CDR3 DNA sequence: TGTGCCAGTAGGATAGGCAATCAGCCCCAGCATTTT. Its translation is CASRIGNQPQHF.

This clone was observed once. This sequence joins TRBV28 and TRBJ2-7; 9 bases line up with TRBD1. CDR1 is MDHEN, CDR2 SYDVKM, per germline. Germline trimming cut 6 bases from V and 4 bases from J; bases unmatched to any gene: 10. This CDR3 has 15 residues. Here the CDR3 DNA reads TGTGCCAGCAGGAAAACGGGACAGGGTAGGTACGAGCAGTACTTC. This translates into CASRKTGQGRYEQYF.

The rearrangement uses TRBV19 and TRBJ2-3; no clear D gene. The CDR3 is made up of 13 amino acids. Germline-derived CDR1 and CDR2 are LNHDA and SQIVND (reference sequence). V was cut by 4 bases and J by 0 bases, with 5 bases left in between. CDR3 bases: TGTGCCAGTAGTAGCGGTAGCACAGATACGCAGTATTTT. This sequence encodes CASSSGSTDTQYF.

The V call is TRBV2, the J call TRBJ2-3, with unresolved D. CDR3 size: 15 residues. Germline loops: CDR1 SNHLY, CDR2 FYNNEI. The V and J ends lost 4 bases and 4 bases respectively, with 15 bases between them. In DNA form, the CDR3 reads TGTGCCAGCAGTGTCCGGGCCTCAGCCCCAGATACGCAGTATTTT. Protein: CASSVRASAPDTQYF.

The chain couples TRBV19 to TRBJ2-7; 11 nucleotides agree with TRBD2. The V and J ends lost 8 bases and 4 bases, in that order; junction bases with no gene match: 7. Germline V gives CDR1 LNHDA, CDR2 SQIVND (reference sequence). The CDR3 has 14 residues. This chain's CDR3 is CASERTSGSYEQYF. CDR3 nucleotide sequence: TGTGCCAGTGAAAGGACTAGCGGGTCATACGAGCAGTACTTC.

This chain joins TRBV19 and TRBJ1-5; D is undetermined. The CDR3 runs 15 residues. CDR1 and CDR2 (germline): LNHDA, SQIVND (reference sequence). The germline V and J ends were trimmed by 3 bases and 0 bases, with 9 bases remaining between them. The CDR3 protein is CASSIRRDSNQPQHF. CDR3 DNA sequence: TGTGCCAGTAGTATTCGAAGGGATAGCAATCAGCCCCAGCATTTT.

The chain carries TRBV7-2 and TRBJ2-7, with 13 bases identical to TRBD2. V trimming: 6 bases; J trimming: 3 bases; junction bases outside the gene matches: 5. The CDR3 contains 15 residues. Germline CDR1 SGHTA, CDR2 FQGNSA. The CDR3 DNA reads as TGTGCCAGCAGTGCCGGGACTAGCGGGATCTACGAGCAGTACTTC. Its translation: CASSAGTSGIYEQYF. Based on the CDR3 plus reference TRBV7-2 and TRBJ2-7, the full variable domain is GAGVSQSPSNKVTEKGKDVELRCDPISGHTALYWYRQSLGQGLEFLIYFQGNSAPDKSGLPSDRFSAERTGGSVSTLTIQRTQQEDSAVYLCASSAGTSGIYEQYFGPGTRLTVT.

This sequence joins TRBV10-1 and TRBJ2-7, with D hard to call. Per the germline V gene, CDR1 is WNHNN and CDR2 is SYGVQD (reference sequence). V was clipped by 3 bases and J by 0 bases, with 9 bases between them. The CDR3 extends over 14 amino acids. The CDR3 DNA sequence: TGCGCCAGCAGTGACCACGGTAGCTCCTACGAGCAGTACTTC. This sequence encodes CASSDHGSSYEQYF.

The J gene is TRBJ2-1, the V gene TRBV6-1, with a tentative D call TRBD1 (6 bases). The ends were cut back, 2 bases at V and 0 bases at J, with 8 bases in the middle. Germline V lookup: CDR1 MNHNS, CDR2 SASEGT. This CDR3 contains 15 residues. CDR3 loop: CASSEQGSSYNEQFF. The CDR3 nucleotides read TGTGCCAGCAGTGAACAGGGGAGCTCCTACAATGAGCAGTTCTTC.

The CDR3: CASTSQGVTNTGELFF. CDR3 nucleotide sequence: TGTGCCAGCACATCCCAGGGGGTAACGAACACCGGGGAGCTGTTTTTT. The chain combines TRBV2 with TRBJ2-2; 7 bases are shared with TRBD1. V was clipped by 7 bases and J by 0 bases; unmatched bases: 8. This CDR3 is built from 16 residues. Germline V gene lookup returns CDR1 SNHLY and CDR2 FYNNEI.